The 23 T cell receptor beta chains below all came from one sample that was sequenced in a study of TIL therapy for anti-PD-1-resistant metastatic lung cancer. The libraries were made with immunoSEQ v3. Some clones are missing from TCRdb's copy, which holds only in-frame ones; the method was immunoSEQ multiplex PCR. The sample holds tens of thousands of clones; roughly two thirds are singletons and the top ten take 5.5% to 8.5%. Time point indicated: pre-treatment sample, taken before nivolumab and TIL therapy. Sequences were derived from blood, sampled at baseline. The source is a person between 25 and 80 years old with non-small cell lung cancer.

The rearrangement uses TRBV5-8 and TRBJ1-5; D call uncertain. V shed 0 bases and J shed 5 bases, with 3 bases lying between them. The CDR3 is 12 amino acids. Germline V gives CDR1 SGHTS, CDR2 YDEGEE. The CDR3 DNA reads as TGTGCCAGCAGCTTGGTTCATCAGCCCCAGCATTTT. Translating gives CASSLVHQPQHF.

This chain joins TRBV7-2 and TRBJ2-5; 13 nucleotides match TRBD2. This CDR3 spans 15 amino acids. The V gene's germline CDR1 is SGHTA and CDR2 FQGNSA. Unmatched junction bases numbered 4, after V lost 5 bases and J lost 4 bases. This CDR3 is CASSRGLAGIETQYF. In DNA, the CDR3 is TGTGCCAGCAGCAGGGGACTAGCGGGGATAGAGACCCAGTACTTC.

This clone has more than one count but fewer than ten. This rearrangement joins TRBV5-6 to TRBJ2-7, with D tentatively TRBD2 (5 bases). V dropped 1 base and J dropped 3 bases, with 17 bases sitting between them. Germline-derived CDR1 and CDR2 are SGHDT and YYEEEE. CDR3 length: 16 amino acids. The CDR3 DNA is TGTGCCAGCAGCTTGTGGTTTTCGGGGAAGCGCTACGAGCAGTACTTC. Protein: CASSLWFSGKRYEQYF. The full variable domain, completed using reference TRBV5-6 and TRBJ2-7, is DAGVTQSPTHLIKTRGQQVTLRCSPKSGHDTVSWYQQALGQGPQFIFQYYEEEERQRGNFPDRFSGHQFPNYSSELNVNALLLGDSALYLCASSLWFSGKRYEQYFGPGTRLTVT.

In this sample, this clone turned up once. The chain carries TRBV5-1 and TRBJ2-1, with 7 positions matching TRBD2. Germline trimming cut 4 bases from V and 8 bases from J; bases unmatched to any gene: 9. Germline V CDR1 and CDR2: SGHRS, YFSETQ. This CDR3 is 14 amino acids long. CDR3 amino acids: CASSQNWGGDEQFF. DNA of the CDR3: TGCGCCAGCAGCCAAAACTGGGGAGGGGATGAGCAGTTCTTC. Full variable domain (outside the CDR3, taken from reference TRBV5-1 and TRBJ2-1): KAGVTQTPRYLIKTRGQQVTLSCSPISGHRSVSWYQQTPGQGLQFLFEYFSETQRNKGNFPGRFSGRQFSNSRSEMNVSTLELGDSALYLCASSQNWGGDEQFFGPGTRLTVL.

The rearrangement links TRBV5-1 to TRBJ2-2; TRBD1 matches 8 bases. V lost 5 bases to trimming and J lost 2 bases; unmatched junction nucleotides: 5. CDR1 SGHRS and CDR2 YFSETQ come from the germline V gene. The CDR3 has 15 residues. The CDR3 DNA sequence: TGCGCCAGCAGACAGGGGGGCACCAACACCGGGGAGCTGTTTTTT. It is translated as CASRQGGTNTGELFF.

The chain couples TRBV4-1 to TRBJ2-5; no definite D call. The tail of the sequence fits TRBJ2-7 better, so the J call may be wrong. CDR1 is MGHRA, CDR2 YSYEKL, per germline. The CDR3 extends over 15 amino acids. CDR3 bases: TGCGCCAGCAGCCAAGCTTTAGGGCTATCAGGCGAGCAGTACTTC. Translation: CASSQALGLSGEQYF.

CDR3 coding DNA: TGTGCCAGCAGTCCGGGGACTAGCGGGAGTGCGCAGTATTTT. Translated, it gives CASSPGTSGSAQYF. This chain joins TRBV9 and TRBJ2-3; 14 bases agree with TRBD2. J was trimmed by 10 bases and V by 5 bases; bases with no gene match: 6. Germline loops: CDR1 SGDLS, CDR2 YYNGEE. The CDR3 consists of 14 residues.

This clone turned up a few times. V is TRBV7-9 and J is TRBJ1-5; unclear D gene. The CDR3 is 15 residues long. V dropped 4 bases and J dropped 1 base, with 11 bases sitting between them. CDR1 and CDR2 from the germline V gene are SEHNR and FQNEAQ (reference sequence). The CDR3 DNA is TGTGCCAGCAGCTCGATCGGCGGCAGCAATCAGCCCCAGCATTTT. The encoded protein is CASSSIGGSNQPQHF.

This clone was counted between two and nine times. The rearrangement links TRBV27 to TRBJ2-1; D might be TRBD2 (7 bases). Per the germline V gene, CDR1 is MNHEY and CDR2 is SMNVEV (reference sequence). Trimming took 5 bases from V and 8 from J, leaving 19 bases between them. This CDR3 comprises 15 residues. In DNA, the CDR3 is TGTGCCAGCAGTAGAGGGGGGGCTCCTCCGGATGAGCAGTTCTTC. The encoded protein is CASSRGGAPPDEQFF.

V usage is TRBV18 and J usage is TRBJ2-7, with 7 bases matching TRBD1. Germline CDR1 and CDR2: KGHSH and LQKENI. This CDR3 comprises 14 residues. The ends lost 1 base at V and 5 bases at J; junction bases unmatched: 5. CDR3 residues: CASSPRTGGNEQYF. CDR3 in DNA: TGTGCCAGCTCACCACGGACAGGAGGTAACGAGCAGTACTTC.

The V call is TRBV28, the J call TRBJ1-2, with D possibly matching TRBD1 (5 bases). Germline assignment: CDR1 MDHEN and CDR2 SYDVKM. The CDR3 sequence is 14 residues long. With 3 bases removed from V and 4 bases from J, the gap between germline ends came to 12 bases. The CDR3 nucleotides read TGTGCCAGCAGTTTGGGGCAGCTAGGCTATGGCTACACCTTC. Encoded protein: CASSLGQLGYGYTF.

The CDR3 nucleotides are TGCGCCAGCAGCCTGGGACTAGCGGGGGACAATGAGCAGTTCTTC. It yields the protein CASSLGLAGDNEQFF. The chain has TRBV5-1 and TRBJ2-1; TRBD2 matches at 14 bases. V shed 4 bases, J shed 5 bases, and the junction held 2 bases outside the gene matches. Germline assignment: CDR1 SGHRS and CDR2 YFSETQ. The CDR3 runs to 15 residues.

This sequence joins TRBV18 and TRBJ2-1, with D maybe TRBD1 (7 bases). There are 15 residues in the CDR3. Germline values: CDR1 KGHSH, CDR2 LQKENI. V lost 3 bases and J lost 7, with 16 bases in between. Written as DNA, the CDR3 is TGTGCCAGCTCACCCGACAGACCAGGGGGGAATGAGCAGTTCTTC. Translation: CASSPDRPGGNEQFF. Combining the CDR3 with reference TRBV18 and TRBJ2-1 gives the whole variable domain NAGVMQNPRHLVRRRGQEARLRCSPMKGHSHVYWYRQLPEEGLKFMVYLQKENIIDESGMPKERFSAEFPKEGPSILRIQQVVRGDSAAYFCASSPDRPGGNEQFFGPGTRLTVL.

The gene calls are TRBV11-2 and TRBJ2-2; no clear D. The CDR3 is 12 residues long. CDR1 is SGHAT, CDR2 FQNNGV, per germline. The V gene lost 8 bases and the J gene lost 2 bases, with 6 bases spanning the gap. The CDR3 loop reads CASVLNTGELFF. The DNA for the CDR3 is TGTGCCAGCGTTCTTAACACCGGGGAGCTGTTTTTT.

CDR3 sequence: CASSLNSGLSYNEQFF. DNA for the CDR3: TGTGCCAGCAGTTTAAATTCGGGGCTCTCCTACAATGAGCAGTTCTTC. The chain couples TRBV28 to TRBJ2-1; D might be TRBD1 or TRBD2, each matching 5 bases. V dropped 2 bases and J dropped 0 bases, with 11 bases sitting between them. Germline V CDR1 and CDR2: MDHEN, SYDVKM. This CDR3 has 16 amino acids.

This clone was seen only once. The chain recombines TRBV5-1 with TRBJ1-2; a weak D match, TRBD1 (5 bases). Trimming cost V 5 bases and J 7 bases, with 15 bases left between them. The germline gives CDR1 SGHRS, CDR2 YFSETQ. The CDR3 totals 13 residues. This CDR3 is CASSREGTGGYTF. DNA of the CDR3: TGCGCCAGCAGTCGGGAGGGGACGGGTGGCTACACCTTC. The full variable domain, in which reference TRBV5-1 and TRBJ1-2 provide the parts outside the CDR3, is KAGVTQTPRYLIKTRGQQVTLSCSPISGHRSVSWYQQTPGQGLQFLFEYFSETQRNKGNFPGRFSGRQFSNSRSEMNVSTLELGDSALYLCASSREGTGGYTFGSGTRLTVV.

In this sample, this clone turned up once. The genes are TRBV28 and TRBJ1-5, with 11 bases matching TRBD1. The junction had 15 bases not matched to a gene; V was cut back by 6 bases and J by 2 bases. Germline CDR1 MDHEN, CDR2 SYDVKM. CDR3 length equals 19 residues. The CDR3 region is CASSPSPGQGGSGNQPQHF. CDR3 sequence (DNA): TGTGCCAGCAGCCCCAGTCCGGGACAGGGGGGTTCCGGCAATCAGCCCCAGCATTTT.

The chain carries TRBV7-6 and TRBJ2-1; TRBD1 agrees at 9 bases. Germline V gives CDR1 SGHVS, CDR2 FNYEAQ. This CDR3 spans 15 amino acids. V shed 6 bases and J 9 bases; nucleotides not matched to a gene: 12. The CDR3 here is CASRAGTGNGGEQFF. The CDR3 nucleotides read TGTGCCAGCAGGGCCGGGACAGGGAATGGTGGTGAGCAGTTCTTC.

This clone is medium-sized within its sample. The chain recombines TRBV10-3 with TRBJ2-7; the D is unclear. Per the germline V gene, CDR1 is ENHRY and CDR2 is SYGVKD. The V and J ends lost 4 bases and 4 bases respectively, with 8 bases between them. The CDR3 covers 12 residues. The CDR3 DNA is TGTGCCATCAGTGGAGCCGGATACGAGCAGTACTTC. Its translation: CAISGAGYEQYF.

V and J are TRBV5-1 and TRBJ1-2; no clear D gene. Germline CDR1 and CDR2: SGHRS and YFSETQ. Between the trimmed V and J ends, which lost 0 bases and 0 bases, there was a span of 6 bases. The CDR3 consists of 14 residues. CDR3 region: CASSLGAPNYGYTF. CDR3 nucleotides: TGCGCCAGCAGCTTGGGGGCCCCTAACTATGGCTACACCTTC.

This chain connects TRBV27 to TRBJ2-5; D perhaps matches TRBD2 (6 bases). Germline V gives CDR1 MNHEY, CDR2 SMNVEV (reference sequence). This CDR3 is built from 16 residues. Deletions cut 4 bases from V and 3 bases from J, with 18 bases between. CDR3 sequence: CASSSFPIADKETQYF. The CDR3 region has the DNA TGTGCCAGCAGTTCGTTTCCGATAGCGGATAAAGAGACCCAGTACTTC.

This clone is a singleton in its sample. The rearrangement joins TRBV19 to TRBJ1-1, with D maybe TRBD1 (5 bases). Germline lookup yields CDR1 LNHDA and CDR2 SQIVND (reference sequence). The CDR3 has 13 residues. V dropped 1 base and J dropped 7 bases, with 10 bases sitting between them. The CDR3 protein is CASSIVRGSEAFF. CDR3 nucleotides: TGTGCCAGTAGTATAGTCCGGGGGAGTGAAGCTTTCTTT.

The chain links TRBV7-3 to TRBJ1-1, with no clear D. CDR3 length: 14 residues. The ends were cut back, 1 base at V and 4 bases at J, with 10 bases in the middle. CDR1 is SGHTA and CDR2 is FQGTGA in the germline V gene. CDR3 nucleotide sequence: TGTGCCAGCAGCTTAAGGAGGGCAAGCACTGAAGCTTTCTTT. Encoded protein: CASSLRRASTEAFF.